The rows below give T cell receptor beta chains drawn from one sample of a study of blood T cell repertoires in COVID-19. Sequencing used immunoSEQ multiplex PCR; TCRdb keeps in-frame clones, though not all of them. The sample shows approximately 68,000 clones, more than 70% of them seen only once. The specimen was peripheral blood. These receptor sequences come from a man in his sixties or seventies with active or convalescent COVID-19. The CDR3 runs from the conserved cysteine through the conserved F or W. A D gene is named only where the DNA matches it firmly.

v_gene,j_gene,d_gene,CDR3aa
TRBV11-2,TRBJ1-2,TRBD1,CASSLDLGTGGVGYTF
TRBV27,TRBJ2-3,.,CASSLGGYPTDTQYF
TRBV27,TRBJ2-5,TRBD2,CASSSLLAGRGETQYF
TRBV5-1,TRBJ2-7,TRBD1,CASRWDRGSTYEQYF
TRBV19,TRBJ2-5,TRBD1,CASSPTGVETQYF
TRBV19,TRBJ1-1,.,CASSIGSGGTEAFF
TRBV29-1,TRBJ2-3,TRBD2,CSVDPSGSTDTQYF
TRBV5-1,TRBJ2-1,TRBD2,CASRLGLAGGISYNEQFF
TRBV15,TRBJ1-5,TRBD1,CATSGTGGEQPQHF
TRBV9,TRBJ2-1,TRBD1,CASSVSVGTGIYNEQFF
TRBV15,TRBJ1-5,.,CATSRDRAGNQPQHF
TRBV27,TRBJ2-2,.,CASRAGVGELFF
TRBV10-3,TRBJ2-1,TRBD2,CATGGAGNEQFF
TRBV5-1,TRBJ2-1,TRBD1,CASSLGQGAAMDEQFF
TRBV6-2/TRBV6-3,TRBJ2-7,TRBD1,CASSPNRGRYEQYF
TRBV2,TRBJ1-5,TRBD1,CASSGQGPNQPQHF
TRBV2,TRBJ1-2,.,CASSVRLNYGYTF
TRBV6-6,TRBJ1-1,.,CASTISPGLVNTEAFF
TRBV4-1,TRBJ2-2,TRBD2,CASSRTSKANTGELFF
TRBV5-4,TRBJ1-2,TRBD1,CASSPGGGTGGRNYGYTF
TRBV5-1,TRBJ1-5,.,CASSLEGASNQPQHF
TRBV5-1,TRBJ2-1,.,CASSSQSTSYNEQFF
TRBV11-2,TRBJ2-3,TRBD2,CASSLRLAGPGDPTNTQYF
TRBV3-1/TRBV3-2,TRBJ1-2,.,CASSQGRGYGYTF
TRBV18,TRBJ1-3,TRBD1,CASSPPGGASGNTIYF
TRBV7-2,TRBJ2-7,TRBD1,CASSPRTGTYEQYF
TRBV5-1,TRBJ2-4,.,CASSSGQIAKNIQYF
TRBV11-1,TRBJ1-6,TRBD1,CASSTTGGNSPLHF
TRBV4-2,TRBJ2-3,TRBD2,CASSRSPGGGDTQYF
TRBV19,TRBJ1-2,TRBD1,CASSPGGWSYGYTF
TRBV12-3/TRBV12-4,TRBJ2-1,TRBD1,CASSFRTGDEQFF
TRBV30,TRBJ2-1,.,CAWRIIYRSDEQFF
TRBV5-6,TRBJ1-2,TRBD1,CASSLGQGGARYTF
TRBV6-1,TRBJ2-7,.,CASSSEGAGEQYF
TRBV5-1,TRBJ1-5,.,CASSFGSNQPQHF
TRBV5-5,TRBJ2-5,TRBD2,CASSLEVAGGRETQYF
TRBV5-1,TRBJ2-3,TRBD2,CASSLGSGTTSTDTQYF
TRBV5-1,TRBJ2-7,.,CASSQQGGYEQYF
TRBV7-6,TRBJ2-3,.,CASSLLSGGSTDTQYF
TRBV7-2,TRBJ2-5,.,CASTPTRQETQYF
TRBV7-2,TRBJ1-2,TRBD1,CASSFYGQAYGYTF
TRBV24-1,TRBJ1-6,TRBD1,CATSDGTVGNSPLHF
TRBV3-1/TRBV3-2,TRBJ2-1,.,CASSQGVGGSYNEQFF
TRBV18,TRBJ1-4,.,CASSPPYSTNEKLFF
TRBV5-1,TRBJ2-2,.,CASSLDTLRTGELFF
TRBV5-1,TRBJ2-1,TRBD1,CASTFGQGVHNEQFF
TRBV5-1,TRBJ2-2,TRBD2,CASRLGLEVGELFF
TRBV27,TRBJ2-2,.,CASSLPVPGELFF
TRBV7-2,TRBJ1-2,.,CASTTSGNRNYGYTF
TRBV5-8,TRBJ2-3,TRBD1,CASSRGQVSTDTQYF